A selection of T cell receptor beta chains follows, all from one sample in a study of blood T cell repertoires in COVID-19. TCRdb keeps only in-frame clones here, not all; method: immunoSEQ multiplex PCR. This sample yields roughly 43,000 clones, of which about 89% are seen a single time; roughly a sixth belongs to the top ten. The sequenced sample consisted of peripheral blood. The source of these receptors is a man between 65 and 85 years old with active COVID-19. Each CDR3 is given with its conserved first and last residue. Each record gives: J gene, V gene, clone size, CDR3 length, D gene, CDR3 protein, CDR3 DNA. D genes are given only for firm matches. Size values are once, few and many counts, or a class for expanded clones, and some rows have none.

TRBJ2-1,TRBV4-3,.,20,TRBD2,CASSLTPTSGGGGSYNEQFF,TGCGCCAGCAGCCTAACACCGACTAGCGGGGGGGGAGGGTCTTACAATGAGCAGTTCTTC
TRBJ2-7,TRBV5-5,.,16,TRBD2,CASSSSRDYLNYEQYF,TGTGCCAGCAGCAGCTCCCGGGACTACCTAAATTACGAGCAGTACTTC
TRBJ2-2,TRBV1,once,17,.,CTSSHPQGTANTGELFF,TGCACCAGCAGCCATCCTCAGGGGACCGCGAACACCGGGGAGCTGTTTTTT
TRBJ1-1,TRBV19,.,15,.,CASSEDSVGVTEAFF,TGTGCCAGTAGCGAGGACTCCGTCGGGGTCACTGAAGCTTTCTTT
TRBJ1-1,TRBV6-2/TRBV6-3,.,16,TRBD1,CASSYNPRGRKTEAFF,TGTGCCAGCAGTTACAACCCCAGGGGGCGTAAAACTGAAGCTTTCTTT
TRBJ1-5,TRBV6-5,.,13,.,CASSITGRQPQHF,TGTGCCAGCAGTATTACAGGGAGACAGCCCCAGCATTTT
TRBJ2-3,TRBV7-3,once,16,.,CASSLIGGSSTDTQYF,TGTGCCAGCAGCTTAATAGGCGGTTCAAGCACAGATACGCAGTATTTT
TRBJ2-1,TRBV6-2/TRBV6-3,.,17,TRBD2,CASSLGLAGVTYNEQFF,TGTGCCAGCAGTTTAGGACTAGCGGGGGTGACCTACAATGAGCAGTTCTTC
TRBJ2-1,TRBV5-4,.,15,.,CASSLGGSRGNEQFF,TGTGCCAGCAGCTTGGGAGGGAGCCGCGGCAATGAGCAGTTCTTC
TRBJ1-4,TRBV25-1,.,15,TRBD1,CASSELTGGYEKLFF,TGTGCCAGCAGTGAATTAACAGGGGGCTATGAAAAACTGTTTTTT
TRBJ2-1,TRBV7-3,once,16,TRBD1,CASSPSMGTGVNEQFF,TGTGCCAGCAGCCCGTCGATGGGGACAGGGGTCAATGAGCAGTTCTTC
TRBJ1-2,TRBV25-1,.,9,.,CASRPKRTF,TGTGCCAGCAGGCCTAAGAGGACCTTC
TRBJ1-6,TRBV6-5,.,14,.,CASSVTGINSPLHF,TGTGCCAGCAGCGTTACAGGGATTAATTCACCCCTCCACTTT
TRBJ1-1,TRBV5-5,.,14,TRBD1,CASSSPTGATEAFF,TGTGCCAGCAGCTCACCGACAGGGGCCACTGAAGCTTTCTTT
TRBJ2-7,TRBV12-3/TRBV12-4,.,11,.,CASSPAYEQYF,TGTGCCAGCAGTCCGGCCTACGAGCAGTACTTC
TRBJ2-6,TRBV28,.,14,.,CASREDSGANVLTF,TGTGCCAGCAGGGAGGACTCTGGGGCCAACGTCCTGACTTTC
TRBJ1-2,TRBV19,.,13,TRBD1,CASSMAQGEGYTF,TGTGCCAGTAGTATGGCACAGGGGGAAGGCTACACCTTC
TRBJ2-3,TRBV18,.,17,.,CASSPGGPGDTSGTQYF,TGTGCCAGCTCACCGGGGGGGCCGGGAGATACCTCGGGTACGCAGTATTTT
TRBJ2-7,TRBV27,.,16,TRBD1,CASRLSQTGAIYEQYF,TGTGCCAGCAGACTCTCTCAGACAGGGGCCATCTACGAGCAGTACTTC
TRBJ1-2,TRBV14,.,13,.,CASSLFRGEGYTF,TGTGCCAGCAGCCTATTCAGGGGTGAGGGCTACACCTTC
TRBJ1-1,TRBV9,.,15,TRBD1,CASSGGTGGNTEAFF,TGTGCCAGCAGCGGGGGGACAGGGGGCAACACTGAAGCTTTCTTT
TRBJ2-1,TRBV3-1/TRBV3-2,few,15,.,CASSQGVGRANEQFF,TGTGCCAGCAGCCAAGGGGTCGGCAGGGCCAATGAGCAGTTCTTC
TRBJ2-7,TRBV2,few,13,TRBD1,CASSRDSIYEQYF,TGTGCCAGCAGCCGGGACAGCATATACGAGCAGTACTTC
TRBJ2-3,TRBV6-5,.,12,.,CASRQSTDTQYF,TGTGCCAGCAGACAGAGCACAGATACGCAGTATTTT
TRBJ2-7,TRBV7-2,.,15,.,CASSLSGASSYEQYF,TGTGCCAGCAGCTTAAGTGGTGCGAGCTCCTACGAGCAGTACTTC
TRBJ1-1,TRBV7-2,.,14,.,CASRVPEGGTEAFF,TGTGCCAGCAGAGTCCCGGAGGGGGGGACTGAAGCTTTCTTT
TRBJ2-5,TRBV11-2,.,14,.,CASSLEREQETQYF,TGTGCCAGCAGCTTAGAAAGGGAGCAAGAGACCCAGTACTTC
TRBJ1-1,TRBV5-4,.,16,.,CASSFSSGGFNTEAFF,TGTGCCAGCAGCTTTAGCTCCGGGGGGTTCAACACTGAAGCTTTCTTT
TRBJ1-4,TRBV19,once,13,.,CASSRTRNEKLFF,TGTGCCAGTAGTAGAACCAGGAATGAAAAACTGTTTTTT
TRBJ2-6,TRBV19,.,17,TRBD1,CASTQDGDSSGANVLTF,TGTGCCAGTACCCAAGACGGGGACAGCTCTGGGGCCAACGTCCTGACTTTC
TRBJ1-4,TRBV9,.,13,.,CASSVVSGEKLFF,TGTGCCAGCAGCGTAGTCTCAGGGGAAAAACTGTTTTTT
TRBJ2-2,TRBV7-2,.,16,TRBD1,CASSLSGQGISGELFF,TGTGCCAGCAGCTTATCTGGACAGGGTATTAGCGGGGAGCTGTTTTTT
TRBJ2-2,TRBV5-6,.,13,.,CASSYRRGGELFF,TGTGCCAGCAGCTATCGAAGGGGCGGGGAGCTGTTTTTT
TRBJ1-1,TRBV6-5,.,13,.,CASSYSEGTEAFF,TGTGCCAGCAGTTACTCCGAGGGCACTGAAGCTTTCTTT
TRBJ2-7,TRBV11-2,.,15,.,CASSLVPQGRSEQYF,TGTGCCAGCAGCTTAGTCCCACAGGGAAGGAGTGAGCAGTACTTC
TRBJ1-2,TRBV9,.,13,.,CASSLTPNYGYTF,TGTGCCAGCAGCTTGACTCCTAACTATGGCTACACCTTC
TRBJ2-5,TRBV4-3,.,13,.,CASSQGGQETQYF,TGCGCCAGCAGCCAAGGAGGACAAGAGACCCAGTACTTC
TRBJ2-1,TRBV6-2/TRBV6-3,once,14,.,CASSRWGAYNEQFF,TGTGCCAGCAGTCGATGGGGAGCCTACAATGAGCAGTTCTTC
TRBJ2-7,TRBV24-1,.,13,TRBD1,CATSAQGAYEQYF,TGTGCCACCAGTGCCCAGGGGGCGTACGAGCAGTACTTC
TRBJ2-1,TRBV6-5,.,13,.,CASSYDTGSSQFF,TGTGCCAGCAGTTACGACACGGGGAGCTCGCAGTTCTTC
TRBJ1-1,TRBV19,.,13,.,CASTHKGQPELSF,TGTGCCAGTACCCATAAAGGACAGCCTGAGCTCTCCTTT
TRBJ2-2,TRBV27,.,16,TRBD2,CASSSSQGLAAGELFF,TGTGCCAGCAGTTCTAGCCAAGGACTAGCGGCCGGGGAGCTGTTTTTT
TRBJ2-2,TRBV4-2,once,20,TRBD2,CASSPEGLAGGSVNSGELFF,TGTGCCAGCAGCCCGGAGGGACTAGCGGGGGGGTCTGTGAATAGCGGGGAGCTGTTTTTT
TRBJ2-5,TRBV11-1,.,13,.,CASSLVREETQYF,TGTGCCAGCAGCTTAGTGAGGGAAGAGACCCAGTACTTC
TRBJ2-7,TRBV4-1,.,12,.,CASSQVGDEQYF,TGCGCCAGCAGCCAAGTGGGAGACGAGCAGTACTTC